The clone carrying this T cell receptor (beta chain) was picked up a small number of times. The antigen is unknown. Treatment of the sample: roughly 11-day PBMC culture with coronavirus spike peptide pools or control peptides (ViraFEST assay). ViraFEST sequenced TCRs after peptide-pool expansion of antigen-specific T cells. This record comes from a study of vaccination and CD4 T cells after COVID-19. Study information: Each participant underwent a two-dose regimen of either the BNT162b2 or the mRNA-1273 vaccine. The post-vaccine samples came a median about 70 days after dose two (range 14 to 241).

The germline gives CDR1 MNHEY, CDR2 SMNVEV (reference sequence). The V end was cut by 4 bases, the J end by 4 bases, with 19 bases between. CDR3 length equals 16 residues. An Oncomine TCR Beta short-read assay was used to sequence the DNA from cultured CD4+ T cells. TCRdb reprocessed the PCR reads with MiXCR, giving one entry per CDR3 protein. The table lists approximately 21,000 distinct CDR3 sequences, 55% to 70% of them singletons. The chain recombines TRBV27 with TRBJ1-2; D may be TRBD1 (5 bases). The receptor comes from a human donor who had recovered from COVID-19. The sample consisted of CD4+ T cells from blood, cultured in vitro, taken after SARS-CoV-2 vaccination. CDR3 sequence (DNA): TGTGCCAGCAGTTCCCGGGACGCCAAGACCCTCTATGGCTACACCTTC. Protein: CASSSRDAKTLYGYTF.